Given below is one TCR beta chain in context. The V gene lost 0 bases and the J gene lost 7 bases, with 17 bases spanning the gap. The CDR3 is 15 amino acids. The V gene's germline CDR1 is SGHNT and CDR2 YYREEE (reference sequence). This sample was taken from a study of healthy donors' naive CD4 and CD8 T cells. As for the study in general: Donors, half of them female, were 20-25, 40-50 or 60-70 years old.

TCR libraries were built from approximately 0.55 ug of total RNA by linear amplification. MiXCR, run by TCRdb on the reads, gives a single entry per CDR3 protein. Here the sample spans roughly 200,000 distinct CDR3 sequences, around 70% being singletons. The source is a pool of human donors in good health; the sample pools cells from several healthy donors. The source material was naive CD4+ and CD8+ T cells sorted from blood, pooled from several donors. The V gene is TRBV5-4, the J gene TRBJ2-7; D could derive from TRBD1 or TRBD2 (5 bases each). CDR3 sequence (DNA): TGTGCCAGCAGCTTGGCGGGGCCCTCTGTCCCTGAGCAGTACTTC. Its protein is CASSLAGPSVPEQYF.